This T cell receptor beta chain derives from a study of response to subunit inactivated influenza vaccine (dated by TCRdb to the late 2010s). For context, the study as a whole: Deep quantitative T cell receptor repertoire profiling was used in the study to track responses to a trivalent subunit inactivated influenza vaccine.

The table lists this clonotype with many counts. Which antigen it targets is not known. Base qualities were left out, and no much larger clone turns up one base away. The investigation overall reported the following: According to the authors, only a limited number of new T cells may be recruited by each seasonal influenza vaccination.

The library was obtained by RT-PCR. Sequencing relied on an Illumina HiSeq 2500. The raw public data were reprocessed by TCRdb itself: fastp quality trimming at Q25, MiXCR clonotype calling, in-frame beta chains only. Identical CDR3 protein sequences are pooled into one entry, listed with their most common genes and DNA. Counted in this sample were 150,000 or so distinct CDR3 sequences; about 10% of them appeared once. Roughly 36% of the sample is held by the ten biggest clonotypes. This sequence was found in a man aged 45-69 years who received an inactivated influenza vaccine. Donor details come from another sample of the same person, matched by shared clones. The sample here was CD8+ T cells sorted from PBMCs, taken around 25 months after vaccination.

CDR3 region: CASSLGYLADTEAFF. The nucleotide sequence reads TGCGCCAGCAGCTTGGGTTACTTAGCGGACACTGAAGCTTTCTTT. This chain is built from TRBV5-1 and TRBJ1-1; the D gene cannot be named for sure. V loses 0 bases of germline sequence and J loses 3 bases, and the interval between the two ends is 12 bases. In the germline V gene, CDR1 corresponds to SGHRS and CDR2 to YFSETQ. The CDR3 starts with the cysteine, ends with the phenylalanine, and has 15 residues. Only the CDR3 portion is preserved as DNA: 45 bases, with reading frame beginning at the first base.